This T cell receptor beta chain is from a study of Ad26.COV2.S vaccination and SARS-CoV-2 variants (dated by TCRdb to 2020 to 2022). Turning to the overall study: Sequencing of the TCRbeta repertoire served to evaluate the specificity and breadth of SARS-CoV-2-reactive T cell receptors following Ad26.COV2.S vaccination. The TCR-sequenced set comprised around 30 samples: 19 Ad26.COV2.S vaccine recipients, 5 placebo recipients and 8 SARS-CoV-2 convalescent individuals.

The label giving this sample's time point can be read as: individuals recovered from natural SARS-CoV-2 infection. The paper as a whole reports these results and caveats: According to the authors, total T cell responses may have been underestimated by the TCR breadth and depth analyses. Vaccine and placebo recipients had comparable non-spike TCR breadth, which fits with the vaccine containing only spike. After vaccination, substantial breadth of spike-specific CD8+ and CD4+ T cell responses was reported. Compared with placebo recipients, Ad26.COV2.S recipients showed higher spike-specific TCR breadth (P = 0.0014).

TCRbeta CDR3 regions were sequenced with the immunoSEQ Assay. After extraction, genomic DNA underwent amplification by bias-controlled multiplex PCR, followed by high-throughput sequencing. In the source study's methods: To quantify the absolute abundance of each unique TCRbeta CDR3 region, sequences were collapsed and filtered. T cell fraction was estimated by normalizing TCRbeta template counts to usable DNA, which was measured by amplifying reference genes present in all nucleated cells. Repertoire TCRs were annotated as SARS-CoV-2-specific when V gene, CDR3 amino acid sequence and J gene were exactly matched to a known reactive TCR set. MIRA supplied the reference SARS-CoV-2 TCR set, which was filtered for enrichment in COVID-19-positive ImmuneCODE repertoires so that public or cross-reactive TCRs were removed. Based on the MIRA antigens, annotated TCRs were further analysed at the level of specific ORF or position within ORF. Breadth was defined as the number of annotated unique rearrangements divided by the total number of unique productive rearrangements, and depth was defined as the summed frequency of the annotated unique rearrangements. TCR breadth was compared between groups using two-sided Wilcoxon rank-sum tests. TCRdb re-hosts the immuneACCESS table, in-frame sequences only. Its copies lack some clones; in the studies checked, an unresolved V gene accounts for under half of them, and the cause for the rest is not known. That table furnishes V, J and clone size, whereas the DNA furnished D and trimming. This sample gives around 370,000 clones in total; approximately 90% of them show up just once. The top ten clones comprise around 4.2% of the sample.

In its sample, this clone was seen once. Which antigen it targets is not known. No base qualities exist here, and no much larger clone lies one base off it. CDR1 is given as SEHNR and CDR2 as FQNEAQ, both from the germline V gene (reference sequence). The CDR3 goes from the cysteine to the phenylalanine over 14 residues. Just the 42-base CDR3 DNA is kept, in frame starting at base 1. V loses 5 bases of germline sequence and J loses 1 base, and the interval between the two ends is 9 bases. The sample consisted of peripheral blood, taken after recovery from COVID-19. This sequence was found in a human donor who had recovered from COVID-19. The sequence is built from TRBV7-9 and TRBJ1-5, with no confident D gene call. The base sequence is TGTGCCAGCAGCCCAACAGCGAGCAATCAGCCCCAGCATTTT. Its product reads: CASSPTASNQPQHF.